Listed here are 27 T cell receptor beta chains from one sample, sequenced in a study of long-term antiretroviral therapy in people with HIV (dated 2022 in TCRdb). The immunoSEQ hsTCRB v3.0 assay was used at survey level resolution to sequence the TRB variable region. TCRdb mirrors the immuneACCESS table, restricted to in-frame sequences. Some clones are absent from its copies; in checked studies, under half trace to an unresolved V gene, and the reason for the others is unknown. The sample table contains about 33,000 clones; only one count was recorded for 95% to 96% of them. Roughly 2.3% of the sample comes from the top ten. This material consisted of unsorted PBMCs, taken approximately 6.8 years after starting antiretroviral therapy. The receptors here all came from a man aged 30-40 years with HIV.

The V call is TRBV9, the J call TRBJ2-1; a weak D match, TRBD2 (5 bases). The CDR3 runs to 14 residues. Germline CDR1 is SGDLS and CDR2 is YYNGEE. Between the trimmed V and J ends, which lost 4 bases and 1 base, there was a span of 9 bases. CDR3 in DNA: TGTGCCAGCAGCTTGGAGGTATCCTACAATGAGCAGTTCTTC. Protein sequence: CASSLEVSYNEQFF.

The chain uses TRBV6-1 and TRBJ1-3, with D tentatively TRBD1 (5 bases). V lost 4 bases to trimming and J lost 0 bases, with 13 bases between them. This CDR3 contains 16 residues. Germline V CDR1 and CDR2: MNHNS, SASEGT. The CDR3 region is CASSGTGHDSGNTIYF. CDR3 DNA sequence: TGTGCCAGCAGTGGAACAGGTCACGACTCTGGAAACACCATATATTTT.

The rearrangement uses TRBV13 and TRBJ2-1, with 8 bases lining up with TRBD1. With 9 bases clipped from V and 7 bases from J, the junction kept 5 bases outside the gene matches. This CDR3 has 12 amino acids. In germline, CDR1 is PRHDT, CDR2 FYEKMQ (reference sequence). CDR3 amino acids: CASRTGRNEQFF. In DNA form, the CDR3 reads TGTGCCAGTCGGACAGGGAGGAATGAGCAGTTCTTC.

The rearrangement joins TRBV2 to TRBJ1-2; D unresolved. There are 14 residues in the CDR3. Trimming took off 5 bases at V and 0 bases at J, with 10 bases between the two ends. Germline assignment: CDR1 SNHLY and CDR2 FYNNEI. The CDR3: CASSYGESNYGYTF. DNA for the CDR3: TGTGCCAGCAGTTATGGAGAGTCTAACTATGGCTACACCTTC.

The chain links TRBV27 to TRBJ2-7; 7 bases are a match to TRBD1. The CDR3 length is 15 residues. After removal of 5 bases from V and 6 bases from J, the junction contained 13 bases not matched to a gene. CDR1 MNHEY and CDR2 SMNVEV come from the germline V gene (reference sequence). This CDR3 reads CASSRRQGGVFEQYF. CDR3 coding DNA: TGTGCCAGCAGTCGCCGACAGGGTGGTGTGTTCGAGCAGTACTTC.

The chain is built from TRBV4-3 and TRBJ2-7; the D call may be TRBD1 or TRBD2 (5 bases each). The CDR3 is 16 amino acids. Germline lookup yields CDR1 LGHNA and CDR2 YSLEER. The V gene lost 0 bases and the J gene lost 2 bases, with 14 bases spanning the gap. CDR3 sequence (DNA): TGCGCCAGCAGCCAAGATAGTGCAGGGAGAACCTACGAGCAGTACTTC. Its protein product is CASSQDSAGRTYEQYF.

This chain joins TRBV11-2 and TRBJ2-3; unclear D gene. Deletions cut 4 bases from V and 6 bases from J, with 17 bases between. CDR3 length: 15 residues. The germline CDR1 and CDR2 sequences are SGHAT and FQNNGV. The CDR3 nucleotides read TGTGCCAGCAGCTCCGAAGGTAACAATAGGGATACGCAGTATTTT. Protein: CASSSEGNNRDTQYF.

The chain has TRBV10-3 and TRBJ2-2; D is perhaps TRBD1 (5 bases). Germline V lookup: CDR1 ENHRY, CDR2 SYGVKD. Between the trimmed V and J ends, which lost 6 bases and 5 bases, there was a span of 7 bases. The CDR3 sequence is 12 residues long. This CDR3 is CAIRAGTGELFF. The CDR3 DNA reads TGTGCCATCAGAGCAGGGACCGGGGAGCTGTTTTTT.

V and J are TRBV19 and TRBJ2-1; 9 nucleotides line up with TRBD1. From germline, CDR1 is LNHDA and CDR2 SQIVND (reference sequence). The length of the CDR3 is 17 residues. V gave up 0 bases and J gave up 1 base; unmatched junction bases: 4. CDR3 in amino acids: CASSIDRGTGSYNEQFF. The CDR3 coding sequence is TGTGCCAGTAGTATAGATCGCGGGACAGGGTCCTACAATGAGCAGTTCTTC.

The genes are TRBV7-2 and TRBJ2-5; D is unresolved. The germline CDR1 and CDR2 sequences are SGHTA and FQGNSA. With 1 base removed from V and 5 bases from J, the gap between germline ends came to 5 bases. The CDR3 runs 12 residues. The CDR3 sequence is CASSLEWETQYF. The CDR3, as DNA: TGTGCCAGCAGCTTAGAGTGGGAGACCCAGTACTTC.

This chain links TRBV9 with TRBJ2-7; D could derive from TRBD1 or TRBD2 (5 bases each). V dropped 0 bases and J dropped 2 bases, with 15 bases sitting between them. Germline V gives CDR1 SGDLS, CDR2 YYNGEE. The CDR3 is made up of 16 amino acids. The CDR3: CASSVEGRALTYEQYF. DNA for the CDR3: TGTGCCAGCAGCGTAGAGGGACGCGCCCTTACCTACGAGCAGTACTTC. Full variable domain (outside the CDR3, taken from reference TRBV9 and TRBJ2-7): DSGVTQTPKHLITATGQRVTLRCSPRSGDLSVYWYQQSLDQGLQFLIQYYNGEERAKGNILERFSAQQFPDLHSELNLSSLELGDSALYFCASSVEGRALTYEQYFGPGTRLTVT.

This clone was found once. The junction shows a germline mismatch at one end, possibly a read error. CDR3 sequence: CASSSLAGGYNEQFF. In DNA form, the CDR3 reads TGTGCTAGCAGCTCTTTAGCGGGGGGTTACAATGAGCAGTTCTTC. V gene TRBV7-7 combines with J gene TRBJ2-1; the match to TRBD2 covers 10 bases. The length of the CDR3 is 15 residues. Germline V lookup: CDR1 SSHAT, CDR2 FNYEAQ (reference sequence).

Of note for this clone: Relative to the germline gene, one junction end is altered; a read error may explain this. The chain couples TRBV27 to TRBJ2-7; TRBD1 or TRBD2 may be the D gene (5 bases each). Germline V gives CDR1 MNHEY, CDR2 SMNVEV (reference sequence). The CDR3 extends over 13 amino acids. The CDR3 here is CASRKGLGRGLRF. Here the CDR3 DNA reads TGTGCCAGCAGGAAGGGTCTGGGGCGCGGGCTTCGATTC.

The CDR3 coding sequence is TGTGCCAGCAGCTTGGGAGTTTCCACAGATACGCAGTATTTT. Translated, it gives CASSLGVSTDTQYF. V gene TRBV5-4 combines with J gene TRBJ2-3; no clear D gene. CDR1 SGHNT and CDR2 YYREEE come from the germline V gene (reference sequence). The V and J ends lost 0 bases and 2 bases respectively, with 7 bases between them. The CDR3 totals 14 residues.

V is TRBV7-9 and J is TRBJ2-7; D may be TRBD2 (5 bases). The germline V gene encodes CDR1 SEHNR and CDR2 FQNEAQ (reference sequence). The CDR3 loop spans 15 amino acids. V was clipped by 4 bases and J by 0 bases, with 13 bases between them. CDR3 coding DNA: TGTGCCAGCAGCTCCTGGGAAGCGGCCTCCTACGAGCAGTACTTC. Its protein product is CASSSWEAASYEQYF.

This chain uses TRBV6-1 with TRBJ2-7; maybe TRBD1 (6 bases). Germline V gene lookup returns CDR1 MNHNS and CDR2 SASEGT. This CDR3 is built from 15 residues. The V end lost 1 base, the J end lost 2 bases, and 12 bases lay between the germline ends. For the CDR3, the DNA is TGTGCCAGCAGTGAAGGTTGGACAGCGGCCTACGAGCAGTACTTC. Encoded protein: CASSEGWTAAYEQYF.

The chain couples TRBV10-1 to TRBJ2-3, with 8 bases matching TRBD2. The CDR3 spans 17 residues. V gave up 2 bases and J gave up 0 bases; unmatched junction bases: 7. Germline V lookup: CDR1 WNHNN, CDR2 SYGVQD (reference sequence). This chain's CDR3 is CASSERVERESTDTQYF. CDR3 sequence (DNA): TGCGCCAGCAGTGAGCGGGTTGAGCGGGAGAGCACAGATACGCAGTATTTT.

The CDR3 bases are TGTGCCAGCAGCTTTCGTACTGTACAGGGGTGGTCCGGGGAGCTGTTTTTT. As protein: CASSFRTVQGWSGELFF. The chain links TRBV11-3 to TRBJ2-2; 7 nucleotides agree with TRBD1. Per the germline V gene, CDR1 is SGHNT and CDR2 is YENEEA. This CDR3 is 17 amino acids long. The V and J ends lost 3 bases and 6 bases, in that order; junction bases with no gene match: 13.

CDR3 in DNA: TGTGCCAGCAGCGAGGTTCGTGGTGAGCAGTTCTTC. It codes for CASSEVRGEQFF. This chain connects TRBV7-9 to TRBJ2-1; D unresolved. Germline V gene data show CDR1 as SEHNR and CDR2 as FQNEAQ (reference sequence). The CDR3 has 12 amino acids. V was clipped by 5 bases and J by 9 bases, with 11 bases between them. Full variable domain (remainder filled in from reference TRBV7-9 and TRBJ2-1): DTGVSQNPRHKITKRGQNVTFRCDPISEHNRLYWYRQTLGQGPEFLTYFQNEAQLEKSRLLSDRFSAERPKGSFSTLEIQRTEQGDSAMYLCASSEVRGEQFFGPGTRLTVL.

The chain recombines TRBV27 with TRBJ2-1, with D maybe TRBD2 (6 bases). The CDR3 has 15 amino acids. Per germline, CDR1 MNHEY and CDR2 SMNVEV (reference sequence). Between the trimmed V and J ends, which lost 7 bases and 5 bases, there was a span of 18 bases. The CDR3 DNA reads as TGTGCCAGCACTCGTTACCCCGGGACTGACAATGAGCAGTTCTTC. Its translation is CASTRYPGTDNEQFF.

The gene calls are TRBV7-9 and TRBJ1-6; D possibly corresponds to TRBD1 (5 bases). Germline V lookup: CDR1 SEHNR, CDR2 FQNEAQ (reference sequence). This CDR3 comprises 13 residues. Trimming removed 5 bases from V and 6 bases from J, with 8 bases in between. The CDR3 here is CASSRGGNSPLHF. CDR3 bases: TGTGCCAGCAGCAGGGGTGGTAATTCACCCCTCCACTTT.

This sequence joins TRBV4-3 and TRBJ1-1; TRBD1 might be the D (6 bases). The CDR3 totals 16 residues. Per the germline V gene, CDR1 is LGHNA and CDR2 is YSLEER. V lost 0 bases and J 6 bases, leaving 17 bases between the germline ends. CDR3 coding DNA: TGCGCCAGCAGCCAAGATTGGGGGTGGACAGAGCCTGAAGCTTTCTTT. As protein: CASSQDWGWTEPEAFF.

The chain carries TRBV4-3 and TRBJ2-3, with 11 positions matching TRBD2. J was trimmed by 5 bases and V by 0 bases; bases with no gene match: 7. Germline CDR1 LGHNA, CDR2 YSLEER. CDR3 size: 17 residues. The CDR3 DNA reads as TGCGCCAGCAGCCAAGATGGGACTAGCGGAGCGGAAGATACGCAGTATTTT. It is translated as CASSQDGTSGAEDTQYF.

J is TRBJ1-1 and V is TRBV4-3; 8 positions agree with TRBD1. CDR3 length: 13 amino acids. The germline V gene has CDR1 LGHNA and CDR2 YSLEER. Trimming at V came to 4 bases and at J to 4 bases, leaving 2 bases not matched to a gene. Here the CDR3 reads CASSPGQATEAFF. In DNA form, the CDR3 reads TGCGCCAGCAGCCCGGGACAGGCCACTGAAGCTTTCTTT.

V usage is TRBV7-2 and J usage is TRBJ2-1; TRBD2 aligns across 9 bases. The V gene end was trimmed by 5 bases and the J gene end by 8 bases; junction bases not matched to a gene: 13. The CDR3 consists of 16 residues. Germline V gene data show CDR1 as SGHTA and CDR2 as FQGNSA. CDR3 region: CASSPPTGGGADEQFF. DNA of the CDR3: TGTGCCAGCAGCCCTCCCACGGGCGGGGGGGCCGATGAGCAGTTCTTC.

The chain has TRBV4-1 and TRBJ2-4; D gene uncertain. V was cut by 1 base and J by 1 base, with 8 bases left in between. The germline V gene encodes CDR1 MGHRA and CDR2 YSYEKL. The CDR3 is 15 amino acids. This CDR3 reads CASSQVIGAKNIQYF. The CDR3 nucleotides read TGCGCCAGCAGCCAAGTTATAGGGGCCAAAAACATTCAGTACTTC.

The V and J genes are TRBV7-3 and TRBJ1-4, with D perhaps matching TRBD1 (5 bases). The CDR3 covers 17 residues. V lost 2 bases, J lost 1 base, and 14 bases lay in between. The germline gives CDR1 SGHTA, CDR2 FQGTGA. For the CDR3, the DNA is TGTGCCAGCAGCTTATGGCAGGGCGGGCTAACTAATGAAAAACTGTTTTTT. Translating it yields CASSLWQGGLTNEKLFF.